The present T cell receptor beta chain was sequenced within a study of technical replicates of blood from several donors. Using immunoSEQ multiplex PCR, the repertoire was profiled, and TCRdb retains in-frame clones only, with some absent. The sample has just over 60,000 clones, roughly 86% seen once. Germline loops: CDR1 MDHEN, CDR2 SYDVKM. Deletions cut 8 bases from V and 0 bases from J, with 11 bases between. This CDR3 region has 13 residues. The clonotype originates from a human donor in good health. Some clones in this sample may be carry-over from other donors' samples. The sequencing input was PBMCs. The chain carries TRBV28 and TRBJ2-7; possible D gene TRBD2, 5 bases. The CDR3, as DNA: TGTGCCAGCTGCGGGTTATACTCCTACGAGCAGTACTTC. This sequence encodes CASCGLYSYEQYF. The complete variable domain, with remaining parts taken from reference TRBV28 and TRBJ2-7, reads DVKVTQSSRYLVKRTGEKVFLECVQDMDHENMFWYRQDPGLGLRLIYFSYDVKMKEKGDIPEGYSVSREKKERFSLILESASTNQTSMYLCASCGLYSYEQYFGPGTRLTVT.